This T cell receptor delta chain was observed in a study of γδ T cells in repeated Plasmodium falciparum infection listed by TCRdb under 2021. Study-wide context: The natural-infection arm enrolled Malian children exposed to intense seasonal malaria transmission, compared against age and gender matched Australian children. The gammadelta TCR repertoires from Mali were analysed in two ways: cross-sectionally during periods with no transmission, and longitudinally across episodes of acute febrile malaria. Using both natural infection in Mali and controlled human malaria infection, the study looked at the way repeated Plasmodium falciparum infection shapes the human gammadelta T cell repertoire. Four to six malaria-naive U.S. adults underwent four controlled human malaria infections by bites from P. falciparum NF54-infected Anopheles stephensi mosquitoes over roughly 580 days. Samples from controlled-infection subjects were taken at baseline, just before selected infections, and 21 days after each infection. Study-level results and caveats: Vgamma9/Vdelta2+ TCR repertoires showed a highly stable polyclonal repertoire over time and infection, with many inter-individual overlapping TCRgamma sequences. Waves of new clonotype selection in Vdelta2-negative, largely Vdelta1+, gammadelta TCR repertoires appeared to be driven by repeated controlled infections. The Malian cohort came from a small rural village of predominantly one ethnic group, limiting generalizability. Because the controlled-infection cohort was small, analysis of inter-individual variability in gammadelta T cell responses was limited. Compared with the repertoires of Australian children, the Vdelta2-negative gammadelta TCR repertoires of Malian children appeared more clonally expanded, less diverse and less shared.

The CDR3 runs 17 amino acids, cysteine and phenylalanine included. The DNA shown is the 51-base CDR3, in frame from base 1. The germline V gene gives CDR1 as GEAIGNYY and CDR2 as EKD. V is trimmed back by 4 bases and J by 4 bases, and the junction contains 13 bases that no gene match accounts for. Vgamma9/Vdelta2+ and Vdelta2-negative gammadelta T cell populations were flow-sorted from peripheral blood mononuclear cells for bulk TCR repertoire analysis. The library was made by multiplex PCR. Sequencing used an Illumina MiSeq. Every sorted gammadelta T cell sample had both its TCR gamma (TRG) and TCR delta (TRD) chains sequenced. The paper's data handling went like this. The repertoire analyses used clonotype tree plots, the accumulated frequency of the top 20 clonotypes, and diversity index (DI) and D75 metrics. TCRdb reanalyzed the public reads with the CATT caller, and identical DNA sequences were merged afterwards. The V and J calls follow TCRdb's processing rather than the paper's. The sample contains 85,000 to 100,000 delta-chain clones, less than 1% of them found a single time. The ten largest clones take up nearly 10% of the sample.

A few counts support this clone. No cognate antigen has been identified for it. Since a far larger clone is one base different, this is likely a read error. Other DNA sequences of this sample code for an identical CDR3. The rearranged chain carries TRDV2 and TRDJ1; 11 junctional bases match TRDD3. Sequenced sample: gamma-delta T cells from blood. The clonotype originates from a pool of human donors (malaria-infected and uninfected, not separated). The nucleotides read TGTGCCTGTGATCCCGGCGAAGAATGGGGGATACGCGATAAACTCATCTTT. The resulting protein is CACDPGEEWGIRDKLIF.